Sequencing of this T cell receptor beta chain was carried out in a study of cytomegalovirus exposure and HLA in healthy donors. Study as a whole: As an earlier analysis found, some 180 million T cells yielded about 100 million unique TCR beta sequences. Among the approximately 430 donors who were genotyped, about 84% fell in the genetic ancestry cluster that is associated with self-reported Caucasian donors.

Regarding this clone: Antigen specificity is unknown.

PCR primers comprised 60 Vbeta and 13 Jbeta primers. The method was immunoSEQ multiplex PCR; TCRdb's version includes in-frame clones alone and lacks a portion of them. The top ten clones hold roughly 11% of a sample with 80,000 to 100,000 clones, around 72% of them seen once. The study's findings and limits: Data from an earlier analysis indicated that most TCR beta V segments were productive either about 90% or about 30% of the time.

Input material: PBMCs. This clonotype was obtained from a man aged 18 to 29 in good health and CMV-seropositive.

The CDR3, as DNA: TGTGCCAGCAGTTTAGGGGGGATACATAGCAATCAGCCCCAGCATTTT. Amino acid sequence: CASSLGGIHSNQPQHF. The rearrangement links TRBV28 to TRBJ1-5, with D perhaps matching TRBD1 (5 bases). The CDR3 has 16 residues. V was cut by 2 bases and J by 0 bases, with 11 bases left in between. Germline V gives CDR1 MDHEN, CDR2 SYDVKM. The variable domain in full, with the rest retrieved from reference TRBV28 and TRBJ1-5, is DVKVTQSSRYLVKRTGEKVFLECVQDMDHENMFWYRQDPGLGLRLIYFSYDVKMKEKGDIPEGYSVSREKKERFSLILESASTNQTSMYLCASSLGGIHSNQPQHFGDGTRLSIL.